This paragraph covers one T cell receptor beta chain sequence. This clone appeared once. This clone's antigen is unknown. The sample holds no much larger clone one base away, and base qualities are not on file. Other DNA sequences in this specimen translate into the identical CDR3. V is trimmed back by 4 bases and J by 0 bases, and the junction contains 5 bases that no gene match accounts for. The CDR3 starts with the cysteine, ends with the phenylalanine, and has 16 residues. Just the 48-base CDR3 DNA is kept, in frame starting at base 1. CDR1 is given as SGHRS and CDR2 as YFSETQ, both from the germline V gene. TCRbeta CDR3 regions were amplified from genomic DNA by means of the immunoSEQ Assay, a bias-controlled multiplex PCR. Processing in the source paper ran as follows. The number of nucleated cells in each sample was estimated from the amplification of reference gene primers within the assay. Sequence reads were collapsed and filtered to measure the absolute abundance of every unique TCRbeta CDR3 rearrangement. For each sample, productive Simpson clonality was calculated as the square root of Simpson's diversity index across productive rearrangements. TCRdb retrieved this table from immuneACCESS and kept in-frame rearrangements only. Not all clones are present; in checked studies, unresolved V genes account for under half, and no reason is known for the remainder. Clone size and the V and J calls come from that table; the DNA yielded D and trimming. In all, the sample holds fewer than 600,000 clones, and over 75% of those were seen once. In total, the top ten clones hold 1.5% to 2% of the sample.

Participants in the prospective study were enrolled through a virtual design, were aged roughly 18 to 100 years, and lived in about two dozen United States geographic areas. Cohort assignment in the prospective study relied on participant-reported clinical history from a screening survey and a study questionnaire. Recovered participants in ImmuneRACE Cohort 3 were defined by two consecutive negative NP/OP PCR tests, clearance by a healthcare professional, or resolution of symptoms. In the prospective study, mobile phlebotomists collected whole blood, serum and a nasopharyngeal or oropharyngeal swab from each participant. Over a roughly 2-month period, participants in the prospective study had the option of providing additional blood draws and questionnaires. Before DNA extraction, blood samples from the prospective study were shipped at room temperature or frozen. These data are taken from a study of blood T cell repertoires in COVID-19 (dated by TCRdb to the early 2020s). About the study as a whole: Samples covering the acute and convalescent phases of COVID-19 were provided by collaborators in the United States, Italy and Spain. The material from the prospective study consisted of cDNA or gDNA derived from T cells, B-cell-depleted T cells, or PBMCs. Subjects who had been exposed to COVID-19, were actively infected with it, or had recovered from it provided the deeply sampled blood TCRbeta repertoires that made up the dataset. A freely available public database, intended as a resource for researchers studying the immune response to SARS-CoV-2, is where the repertoires were released. The samples were drawn from the first 160 participants of the ongoing ImmuneRACE study and from 950 to 1,500 subjects provided by 6 global collaborators. The sample metadata nearly always contained a de-identified subject ID, COVID-19 status, age in years and sex. Where available, HLA class I and class II types were obtained from metadata supplied by the sample provider rather than from assay-based typing.

Beyond this particular receptor, the publication reports: How much clinical and demographic metadata was included differed by source and by participant, and the metadata was provided uncurated.

This TCR came from a woman in her thirties or forties who had recovered from COVID-19. The rearranged chain carries TRBV5-1 and TRBJ2-3, with 10 bases in between that match TRBD2. Specimen: PBMCs or T cells enriched from blood (not recorded which). The CDR3 loop reads CASSLETSGSTDTQYF. In nucleotide form, the sequence is TGCGCCAGCAGCCTGGAGACTAGCGGGAGCACAGATACGCAGTATTTT.